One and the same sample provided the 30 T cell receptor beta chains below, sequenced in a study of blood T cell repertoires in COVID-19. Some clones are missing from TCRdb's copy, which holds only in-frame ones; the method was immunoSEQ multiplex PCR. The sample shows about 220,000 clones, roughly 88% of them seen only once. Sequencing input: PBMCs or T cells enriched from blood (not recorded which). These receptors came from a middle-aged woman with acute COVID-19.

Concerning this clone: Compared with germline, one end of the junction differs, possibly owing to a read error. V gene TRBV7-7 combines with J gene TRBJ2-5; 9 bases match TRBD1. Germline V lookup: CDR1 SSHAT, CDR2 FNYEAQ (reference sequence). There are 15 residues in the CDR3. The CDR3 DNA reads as TGTGCTAGCAGCTTCGGGACAGGGCGACAAGAGACCCAGTACTTC. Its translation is CASSFGTGRQETQYF.

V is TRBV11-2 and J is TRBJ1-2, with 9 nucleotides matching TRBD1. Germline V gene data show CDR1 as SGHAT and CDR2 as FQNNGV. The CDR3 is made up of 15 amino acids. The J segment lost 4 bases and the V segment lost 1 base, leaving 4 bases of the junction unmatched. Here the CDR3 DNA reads TGTGCCAGCAGCTTAGCGGGGGACAGGGCCTATGGCTACACCTTC. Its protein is CASSLAGDRAYGYTF.

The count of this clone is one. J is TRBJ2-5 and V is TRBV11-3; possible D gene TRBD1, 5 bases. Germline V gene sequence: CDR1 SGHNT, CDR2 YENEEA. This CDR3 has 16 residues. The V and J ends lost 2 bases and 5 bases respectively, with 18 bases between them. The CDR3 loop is CASSLKWGGRHETQYF. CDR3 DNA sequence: TGTGCCAGCAGCTTAAAATGGGGCGGACGTCATGAGACCCAGTACTTC.

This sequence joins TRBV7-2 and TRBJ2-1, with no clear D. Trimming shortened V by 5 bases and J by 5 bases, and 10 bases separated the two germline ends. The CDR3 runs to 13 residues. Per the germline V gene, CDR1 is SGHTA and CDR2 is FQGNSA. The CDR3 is CASSPLINNEQFF. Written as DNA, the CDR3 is TGTGCCAGCAGCCCCCTAATTAACAATGAGCAGTTCTTC.

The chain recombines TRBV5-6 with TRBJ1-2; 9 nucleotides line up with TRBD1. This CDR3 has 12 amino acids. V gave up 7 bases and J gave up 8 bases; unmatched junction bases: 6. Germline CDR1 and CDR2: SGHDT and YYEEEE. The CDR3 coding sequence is TGTGCCAGCCTTACAGGGGGCGGGGGCTACACCTTC. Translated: CASLTGGGGYTF.

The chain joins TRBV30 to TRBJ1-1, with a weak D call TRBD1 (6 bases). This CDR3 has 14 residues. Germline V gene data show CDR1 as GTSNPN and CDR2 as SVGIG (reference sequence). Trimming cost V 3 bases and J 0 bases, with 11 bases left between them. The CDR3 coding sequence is TGTGCCTGGAGGGGGGACACCATGAACACTGAAGCTTTCTTT. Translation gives CAWRGDTMNTEAFF.

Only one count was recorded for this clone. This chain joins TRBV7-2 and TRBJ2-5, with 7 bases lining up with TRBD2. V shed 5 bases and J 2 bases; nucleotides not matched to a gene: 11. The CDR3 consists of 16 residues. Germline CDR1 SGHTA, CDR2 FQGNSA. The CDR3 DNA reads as TGTGCCAGCAGCCGCGGGACTACCCTGCAACAAGAGACCCAGTACTTC. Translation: CASSRGTTLQQETQYF.

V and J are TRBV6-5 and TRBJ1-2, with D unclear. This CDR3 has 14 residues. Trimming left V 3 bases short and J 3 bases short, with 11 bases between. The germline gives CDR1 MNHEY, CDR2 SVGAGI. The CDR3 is CASSYTDKDYGYTF. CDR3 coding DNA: TGTGCCAGCAGTTATACCGACAAGGACTATGGCTACACCTTC.

This chain's CDR3 is CASSLRGLHQPQHF. The CDR3 DNA is TGTGCCAGCAGCTTAAGGGGACTTCATCAGCCCCAGCATTTT. This sequence joins TRBV7-8 and TRBJ1-5; possible D gene TRBD1, 5 bases. The CDR3 extends over 14 amino acids. V was cut by 2 bases and J by 5 bases, with 10 bases left in between. Germline CDR1 is SGHVS and CDR2 is FQNEAQ. The variable domain in full, with the rest retrieved from reference TRBV7-8 and TRBJ1-5, is GAGVSQSPRYKVAKRGQDVALRCDPISGHVSLFWYQQALGQGPEFLTYFQNEAQLDKSGLPSDRFFAERPEGSVSTLKIQRTQQEDSAVYLCASSLRGLHQPQHFGDGTRLSIL.

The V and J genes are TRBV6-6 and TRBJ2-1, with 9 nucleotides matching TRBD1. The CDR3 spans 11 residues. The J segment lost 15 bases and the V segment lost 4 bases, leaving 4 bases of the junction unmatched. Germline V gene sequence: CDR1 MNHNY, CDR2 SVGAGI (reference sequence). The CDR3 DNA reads TGTGCCAGCAGTTCCCGACAGGGGGGGTTCTTC. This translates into CASSSRQGGFF.

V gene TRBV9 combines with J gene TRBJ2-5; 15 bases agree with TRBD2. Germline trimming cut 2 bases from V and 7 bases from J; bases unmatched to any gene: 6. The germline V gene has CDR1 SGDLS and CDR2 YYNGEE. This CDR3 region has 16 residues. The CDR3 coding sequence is TGTGCCAGCAGCGTGGCCCCGGGACTAGCGGGGGGGACCCAGTACTTC. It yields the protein CASSVAPGLAGGTQYF. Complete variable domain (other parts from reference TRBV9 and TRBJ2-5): DSGVTQTPKHLITATGQRVTLRCSPRSGDLSVYWYQQSLDQGLQFLIQYYNGEERAKGNILERFSAQQFPDLHSELNLSSLELGDSALYFCASSVAPGLAGGTQYFGPGTRLLVL.

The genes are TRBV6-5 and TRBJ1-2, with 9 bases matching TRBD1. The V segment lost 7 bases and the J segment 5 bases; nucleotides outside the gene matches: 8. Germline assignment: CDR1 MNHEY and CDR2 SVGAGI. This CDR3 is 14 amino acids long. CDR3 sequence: CASIKTGGPYGYTF. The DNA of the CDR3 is TGTGCCAGCATCAAGACAGGGGGGCCTTATGGCTACACCTTC.

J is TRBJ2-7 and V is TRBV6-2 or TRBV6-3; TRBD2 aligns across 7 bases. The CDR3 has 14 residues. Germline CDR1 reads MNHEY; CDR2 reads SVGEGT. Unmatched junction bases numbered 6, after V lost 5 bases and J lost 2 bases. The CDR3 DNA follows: TGTGCCAGCAGTAAGCGGGGACGGACCTACGAGCAGTACGTC. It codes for CASSKRGRTYEQYV.

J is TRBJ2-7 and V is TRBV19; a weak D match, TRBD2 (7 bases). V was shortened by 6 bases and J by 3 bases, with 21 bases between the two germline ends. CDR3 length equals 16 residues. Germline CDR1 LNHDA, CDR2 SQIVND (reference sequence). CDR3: CASRPGGPGQNYEQYF. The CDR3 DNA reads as TGTGCCAGTAGACCCGGGGGGCCAGGACAGAACTACGAGCAGTACTTC.

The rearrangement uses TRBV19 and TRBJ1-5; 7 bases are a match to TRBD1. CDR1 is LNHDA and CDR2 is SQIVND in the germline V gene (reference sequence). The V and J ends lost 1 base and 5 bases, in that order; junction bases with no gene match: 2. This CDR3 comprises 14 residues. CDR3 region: CASSIGQGYQPQHF. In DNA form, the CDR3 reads TGTGCCAGTAGTATAGGACAGGGCTATCAGCCCCAGCATTTT.

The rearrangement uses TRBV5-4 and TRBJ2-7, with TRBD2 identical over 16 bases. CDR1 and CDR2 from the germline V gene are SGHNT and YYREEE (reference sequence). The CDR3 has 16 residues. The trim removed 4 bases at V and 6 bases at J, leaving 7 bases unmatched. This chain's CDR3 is CASSKGLAGGIIEQYF. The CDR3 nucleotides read TGTGCCAGCAGCAAGGGACTAGCGGGGGGGATCATCGAGCAGTACTTC.

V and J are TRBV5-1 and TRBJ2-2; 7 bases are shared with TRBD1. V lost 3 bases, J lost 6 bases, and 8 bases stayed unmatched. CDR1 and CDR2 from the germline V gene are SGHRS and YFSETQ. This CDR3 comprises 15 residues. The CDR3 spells CASSSTGLMPGELFF. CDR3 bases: TGCGCCAGCAGCTCGACAGGGTTGATGCCCGGGGAGCTGTTTTTT.

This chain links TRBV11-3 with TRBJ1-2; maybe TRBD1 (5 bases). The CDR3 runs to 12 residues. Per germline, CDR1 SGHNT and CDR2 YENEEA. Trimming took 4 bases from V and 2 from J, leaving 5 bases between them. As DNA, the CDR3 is TGTGCCAGCAGCTCAGGGAACTATGGCTACACCTTC. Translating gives CASSSGNYGYTF.

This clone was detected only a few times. The CDR3 bases are TGTGCCAGCAGCTTGGGCAAAGGCCAGGCCTACGAGCAGTACTTC. Translation gives CASSLGKGQAYEQYF. The rearrangement joins TRBV7-8 to TRBJ2-7; D is undetermined. The V gene lost 3 bases and the J gene lost 2 bases, with 14 bases spanning the gap. This CDR3 contains 15 residues. Germline-derived CDR1 and CDR2 are SGHVS and FQNEAQ.

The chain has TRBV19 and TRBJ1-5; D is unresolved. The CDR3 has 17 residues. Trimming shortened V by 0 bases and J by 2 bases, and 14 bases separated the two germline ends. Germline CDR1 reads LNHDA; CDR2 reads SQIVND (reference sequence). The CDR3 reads CASSIDMQTGGNQPQHF. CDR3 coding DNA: TGTGCCAGTAGTATAGATATGCAAACCGGGGGCAATCAGCCCCAGCATTTT.

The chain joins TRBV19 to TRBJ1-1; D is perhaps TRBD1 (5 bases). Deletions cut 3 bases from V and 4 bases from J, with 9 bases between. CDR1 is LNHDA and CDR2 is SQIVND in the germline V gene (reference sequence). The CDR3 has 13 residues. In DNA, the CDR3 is TGTGCCAGTAGTATTGGGGGGGGCACTGAAGCTTTCTTT. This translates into CASSIGGGTEAFF.

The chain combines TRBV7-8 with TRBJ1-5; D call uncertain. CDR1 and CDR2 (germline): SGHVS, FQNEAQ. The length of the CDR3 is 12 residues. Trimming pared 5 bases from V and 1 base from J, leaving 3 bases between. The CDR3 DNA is TGTGCCAGCAGCCTAAGCAATCAGCCCCAGCATTTT. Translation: CASSLSNQPQHF.

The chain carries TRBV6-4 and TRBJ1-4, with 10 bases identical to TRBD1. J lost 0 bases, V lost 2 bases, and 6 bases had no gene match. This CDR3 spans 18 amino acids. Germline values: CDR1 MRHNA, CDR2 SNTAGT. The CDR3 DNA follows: TGTGCCAGCAGTGACCGGGGACAGGGGATTCCAACTAATGAAAAACTGTTTTTT. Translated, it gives CASSDRGQGIPTNEKLFF.

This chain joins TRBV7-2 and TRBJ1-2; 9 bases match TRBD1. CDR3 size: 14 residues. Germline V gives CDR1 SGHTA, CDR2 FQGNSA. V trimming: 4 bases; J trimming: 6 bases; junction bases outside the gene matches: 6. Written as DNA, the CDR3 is TGTGCCAGCAGCTCCAGGGACAGGGTTGATGGCTACACCTTC. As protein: CASSSRDRVDGYTF.

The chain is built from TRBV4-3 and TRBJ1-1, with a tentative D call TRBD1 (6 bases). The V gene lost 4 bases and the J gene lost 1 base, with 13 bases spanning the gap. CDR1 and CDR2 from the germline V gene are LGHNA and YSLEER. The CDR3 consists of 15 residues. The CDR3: CASSRGTSGNTEAFF. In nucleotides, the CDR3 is TGCGCCAGCAGCCGAGGGACATCGGGGAACACTGAAGCTTTCTTT.

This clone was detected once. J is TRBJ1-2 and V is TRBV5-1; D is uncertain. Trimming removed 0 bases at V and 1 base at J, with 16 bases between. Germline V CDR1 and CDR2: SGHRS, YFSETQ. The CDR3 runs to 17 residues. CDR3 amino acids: CASSLADLGVGNYGYTF. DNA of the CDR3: TGCGCCAGCAGCTTGGCCGACTTGGGAGTAGGTAACTATGGCTACACCTTC.

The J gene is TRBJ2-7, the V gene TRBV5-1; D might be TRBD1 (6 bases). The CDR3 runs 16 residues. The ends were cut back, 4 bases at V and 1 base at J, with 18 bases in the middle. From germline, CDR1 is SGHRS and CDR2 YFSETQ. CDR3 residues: CASSLRTELNSYEQYF. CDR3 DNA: TGCGCCAGCAGCCTTCGGACAGAGCTTAATTCCTACGAGCAGTACTTC.

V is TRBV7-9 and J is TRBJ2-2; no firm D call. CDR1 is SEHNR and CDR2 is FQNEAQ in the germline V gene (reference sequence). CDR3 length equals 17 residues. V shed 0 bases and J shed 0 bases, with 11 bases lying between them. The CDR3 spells CASSLAAFRSNTGELFF. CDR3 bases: TGTGCCAGCAGCTTAGCGGCATTCAGGTCGAACACCGGGGAGCTGTTTTTT.

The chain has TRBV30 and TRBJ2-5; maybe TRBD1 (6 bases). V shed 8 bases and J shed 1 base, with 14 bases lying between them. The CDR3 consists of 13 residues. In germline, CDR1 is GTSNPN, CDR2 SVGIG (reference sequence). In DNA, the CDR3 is TGTGCCGGAACCGGACAGCTCCAAGAGACCCAGTACTTC. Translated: CAGTGQLQETQYF.

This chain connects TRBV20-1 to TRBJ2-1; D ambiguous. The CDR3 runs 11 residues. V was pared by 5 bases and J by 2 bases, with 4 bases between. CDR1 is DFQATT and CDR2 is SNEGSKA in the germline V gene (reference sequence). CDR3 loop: CSASTYNEQFF. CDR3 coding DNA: TGCAGTGCTTCTACCTACAATGAGCAGTTCTTC.